The 20 T cell receptor beta chains below come from one sample, sequenced in a study of cytomegalovirus exposure and HLA in healthy donors. Researchers ran the PCR with 60 Vbeta and 13 Jbeta primers. Only in-frame clones appear in the TCRdb table, and some are missing; sequencing was by immunoSEQ multiplex PCR. The repertoire holds 85,000 to 100,000 clones, with roughly 73% as singletons. The sequencing input was PBMCs. These receptors all stem from a woman in her forties in good health and CMV-seronegative.

Only a few counts were recorded for this clone. The chain carries TRBV27 and TRBJ1-1; D might be TRBD1 (6 bases). Germline values: CDR1 MNHEY, CDR2 SMNVEV (reference sequence). V gave up 3 bases and J gave up 10 bases, with 15 bases separating them. The CDR3 loop spans 13 amino acids. CDR3 bases: TGTGCCAGCAGTTTCTCACAGGGCGGAGGAGCTTTCTTT. Translation: CASSFSQGGGAFF.

The chain has TRBV5-6 and TRBJ2-6, with TRBD1 identical over 8 bases. The CDR3 runs 14 residues. With 4 bases clipped from V and 12 bases from J, the junction kept 9 bases outside the gene matches. From germline, CDR1 is SGHDT and CDR2 YYEEEE. CDR3 nucleotide sequence: TGTGCCAGCAGCCAAAGGACAGGGTCCCCCGTCCTGACTTTC. Translation: CASSQRTGSPVLTF.

This chain joins TRBV20-1 and TRBJ1-1; D ambiguous. This CDR3 spans 10 amino acids. Looked up from germline, CDR1 is DFQATT and CDR2 is SNEGSKA (reference sequence). V dropped 4 bases and J dropped 4 bases, with 4 bases sitting between them. The CDR3 DNA reads as TGCAGTGCTACTAGCACTGAAGCTTTCTTT. Protein: CSATSTEAFF.

On this clone itself: One junction end disagrees with the germline gene, perhaps due to a read error. The chain is built from TRBV7-9 and TRBJ1-6; D perhaps matches TRBD1 (5 bases). CDR1 is SEHNR, CDR2 FQNEAQ, per germline (reference sequence). The CDR3 is 13 residues long. The CDR3 DNA sequence: TGTGCCAGCAGCTGGGGCAGCGATTCACCCCTCAACTTT. Amino acid sequence: CASSWGSDSPLNF.

V gene TRBV2 combines with J gene TRBJ2-7; maybe TRBD2 (5 bases). Between the trimmed V and J ends, which lost 8 bases and 7 bases, there was a span of 21 bases. Germline V gives CDR1 SNHLY, CDR2 FYNNEI. This CDR3 comprises 14 residues. The CDR3 DNA is TGTGCCAGCGGAAACTGGGTTTTCTCGGGGGAGCAGTACTTC. Its protein is CASGNWVFSGEQYF.

This clone has a single count. In nucleotides, the CDR3 is TGTGCCAGCAGCTTCGGGACTAGCGGCAATGAGCAGTTCTTC. Encoded protein: CASSFGTSGNEQFF. The chain recombines TRBV7-9 with TRBJ2-1, with TRBD2 identical over 11 bases. The CDR3 is made up of 14 amino acids. V trimming: 3 bases; J trimming: 6 bases; junction bases outside the gene matches: 1. CDR1 is SEHNR, CDR2 FQNEAQ, per germline (reference sequence).

V gene TRBV4-3 combines with J gene TRBJ2-3, with TRBD1 identical over 11 bases. The germline V gene encodes CDR1 LGHNA and CDR2 YSLEER. V shed 0 bases and J 4 bases; nucleotides not matched to a gene: 3. The CDR3 consists of 16 residues. CDR3 nucleotides: TGCGCCAGCAGCCAAGATAGGGGACAGGGGGCAGATACGCAGTATTTT. It yields the protein CASSQDRGQGADTQYF.

V is TRBV6-5 and J is TRBJ1-1, with a weak D call TRBD1 (5 bases). The ends were cut back, 6 bases at V and 7 bases at J, with 9 bases in the middle. The CDR3 runs 11 residues. Germline V gene data show CDR1 as MNHEY and CDR2 as SVGAGI. The CDR3 DNA reads TGTGCCAGCAGCCAGGGTTGTGAAGCTTTCTTT. This gives the protein CASSQGCEAFF.

The J gene is TRBJ2-5, the V gene TRBV5-6, with 9 positions matching TRBD1. Trimming removed 4 bases from V and 2 bases from J; junction bases left unmatched: 3. This CDR3 is 14 amino acids long. Germline assignment: CDR1 SGHDT and CDR2 YYEEEE. The CDR3 protein is CASSLGTGQETQYF. CDR3 DNA sequence: TGTGCCAGCAGCCTCGGGACAGGGCAAGAGACCCAGTACTTC.

This clone was recorded once. This chain links TRBV7-2 with TRBJ2-7, with D perhaps matching TRBD1 (6 bases). CDR3 size: 14 residues. The V gene lost 1 base and the J gene lost 2 bases, with 9 bases spanning the gap. Germline CDR1 is SGHTA and CDR2 is FQGNSA. CDR3 residues: CASSLGQGTYEQYF. CDR3 coding DNA: TGTGCCAGCAGCTTAGGCCAGGGGACCTACGAGCAGTACTTC.

This sequence joins TRBV19 and TRBJ1-1; no clear D. The CDR3 sequence is 13 residues long. CDR1 LNHDA and CDR2 SQIVND come from the germline V gene (reference sequence). V was trimmed by 8 bases and J by 4 bases, leaving 14 bases between them. The CDR3 nucleotides are TGTGCCAGTGGTCCGAGGCCGTTCACTGAAGCTTTCTTT. Protein product: CASGPRPFTEAFF.

There are a few counts of this clone. CDR3 sequence: CASSQWRAGELFF. The DNA of the CDR3 is TGTGCCAGCAGCCAATGGAGGGCCGGGGAGCTGTTTTTT. The rearrangement uses TRBV14 and TRBJ2-2, with a tentative D call TRBD2 (6 bases). Deletions cut 2 bases from V and 6 bases from J, with 7 bases between. This CDR3 is 13 amino acids long. The V gene's germline CDR1 is SGHDN and CDR2 FVKESK.

The gene calls are TRBV19 and TRBJ1-5; no clear D gene. Trimming left V 1 base short and J 7 bases short, with 14 bases between. CDR1 and CDR2 (germline): LNHDA, SQIVND (reference sequence). This CDR3 comprises 15 residues. This CDR3 is CASSIGWQQVQPQHF. CDR3 coding DNA: TGTGCCAGTAGTATAGGTTGGCAGCAGGTACAGCCCCAGCATTTT.

The chain joins TRBV13 to TRBJ2-2; 9 bases map to TRBD1. Germline trimming cut 4 bases from V and 3 bases from J; bases unmatched to any gene: 6. The CDR3 spans 16 residues. Germline assignment: CDR1 PRHDT and CDR2 FYEKMQ (reference sequence). The CDR3 spells CASSSQRDRDTGELFF. DNA for the CDR3: TGTGCCAGCAGCTCCCAAAGGGACAGGGACACCGGGGAGCTGTTTTTT.

This clone was counted a single time. The V call is TRBV30, the J call TRBJ1-2, with D possibly TRBD1 on 5 matching bases. Germline V gives CDR1 GTSNPN, CDR2 SVGIG (reference sequence). The V end lost 3 bases, the J end lost 4 bases, and 12 bases lay between the germline ends. The CDR3 covers 13 residues. CDR3 protein: CAWRSQGVYGYTF. DNA of the CDR3: TGTGCCTGGAGGAGCCAGGGTGTCTATGGCTACACCTTC.

This clone was seen a few times. This chain links TRBV5-8 with TRBJ2-5; possible D gene TRBD1, 6 bases. Matching the DNA end better, TRBJ2-7 makes the J call doubtful. The CDR3 is 14 residues long. Germline CDR1 reads SGHTS; CDR2 reads YDEGEE. CDR3 amino acids: CASSLRGGSYEQYF. CDR3 bases: TGTGCCAGCAGCTTGCGAGGGGGCTCCTACGAGCAGTACTTC.

The chain carries TRBV7-7 and TRBJ2-3, with 9 nucleotides matching TRBD1. Germline loops: CDR1 SSHAT, CDR2 FNYEAQ (reference sequence). The CDR3 contains 14 residues. The trim removed 5 bases at V and 3 bases at J, leaving 3 bases unmatched. As DNA, the CDR3 is TGTGCCAGCAGCCTTGGGACAGGGACAGATACGCAGTATTTT. Its protein product is CASSLGTGTDTQYF.

The chain combines TRBV4-1 with TRBJ2-5; D is undetermined. V gave up 0 bases and J gave up 5 bases, with 13 bases separating them. The CDR3 contains 15 residues. The germline V gene encodes CDR1 MGHRA and CDR2 YSYEKL. CDR3 bases: TGCGCCAGCAGCCAAGAGTTCCCTACTCGGGAGACCCAGTACTTC. This codes for CASSQEFPTRETQYF.

V and J are TRBV30 and TRBJ2-7; D gene unclear. The CDR3 consists of 15 residues. Trimming took 4 bases from V and 4 from J, leaving 20 bases between them. Looked up from germline, CDR1 is GTSNPN and CDR2 is SVGIG (reference sequence). DNA for the CDR3: TGTGCCTGGAAAGCGCCCCATAAGGCCCATTACGAGCAGTACTTC. This gives the protein CAWKAPHKAHYEQYF.

The chain links TRBV5-1 to TRBJ2-2; tentatively, D is TRBD2 (6 bases). Per the germline V gene, CDR1 is SGHRS and CDR2 is YFSETQ. V was pared by 4 bases and J by 6 bases, with 16 bases between. This CDR3 comprises 15 residues. The CDR3 bases are TGCGCCAGCAGCCGGCGGGGCGACGAATCCGGGGAGCTGTTTTTT. Encoded protein: CASSRRGDESGELFF.